This TCR beta chain was documented in a study of T cell repertoires in cytomegalovirus infection. Across the whole study: Public TCR beta signatures provided an indication of both CMV infection and a matching HLA type. General observations from the study: HLA-C-restricted CMV clonotypes gave the most frequent clonotype in two of eight donors. Pooled public TCR beta family frequency picked out CMV carriers with the relevant HLA.

Note on this clonotype: The antigen is undetermined. This may be a read error, as it is one base from a much larger clone.

The CDR3 is 15 residues long. CDR1 is SGHVS and CDR2 is FNYEAQ in the germline V gene. TCRdb re-called the reads through MiXCR, storing one row per CDR3 protein. The table lists more than 350,000 distinct CDR3 sequences, around 32% of them singletons, with around 13% in the top ten. Sample: PBMCs. The rearrangement joins TRBV7-6 to TRBJ1-5, with TRBD1 identical over 9 bases. The source is a human donor in good health (CMV status not recorded). Some clones in this sample may be carry-over from other donors' samples. CDR3 in DNA: TGTGCCAGCAGCCTGAGCACAGGGGGCGATCAGCCCCAGCAGTTT. It specifies CASSLSTGGDQPQQF.